Listed below are T cell receptor beta chains from one sample, sequenced in a study of blood T cell repertoires in COVID-19. The assay was immunoSEQ multiplex PCR, and TCRdb's table has in-frame clones only and misses some. Here the sample spans 270,000 or so clones, around 89% being singletons. Specimen: peripheral blood. The receptors originated from a man in his forties with acute or convalescent COVID-19. Each CDR3 is given with its conserved first and last residue. A D gene is named only where the DNA matches it firmly. Some rows mark clone size as missing; the rest say once, few, many or name a class of expanded clone.

TRBJ2-1 | TRBV29-1 | . | TRBD1 | CSVEPGTGGDEQFF | TGCAGCGTTGAACCCGGGACAGGGGGAGATGAGCAGTTCTTC
TRBJ1-5 | TRBV3-1/TRBV3-2 | . | . | CASSQGQVSNQPQHF | TGTGCCAGCAGCCAAGGGCAAGTTAGCAATCAGCCCCAGCATTTT
TRBJ1-2 | TRBV5-6 | . | TRBD1 | CASSLVRTGSVLIYGYTF | TGTGCCAGCAGCTTGGTTAGGACAGGGTCGGTCCTGATCTATGGCTACACCTTC
TRBJ1-2 | TRBV27 | . | TRBD1 | CASSSLQGHFYGYTF | TGTGCCAGCAGTTCTTTACAGGGGCATTTCTATGGCTACACCTTC
TRBJ2-2 | TRBV5-1 | . | . | CASSLPPSNTGELFF | TGCGCCAGCAGCTTGCCTCCCTCGAACACCGGGGAGCTGTTTTTT
TRBJ1-5 | TRBV27 | . | TRBD1 | CASSPMDRGSQPQHF | TGTGCCAGCAGTCCCATGGACAGGGGAAGTCAGCCCCAGCATTTT
TRBJ2-3 | TRBV20-1 | . | . | CSASLDTQYF | TGCAGTGCTAGTCTGGATACGCAGTATTTT
TRBJ1-1 | TRBV3-1/TRBV3-2 | once | . | CASSGSRVRFF | TGTGCCAGCAGCGGAAGCAGGGTAAGGTTCTTT
TRBJ1-2 | TRBV20-1 | . | . | CSASRPMGINYGYTF | TGCAGTGCTAGTCGTCCTATGGGCATAAACTATGGCTACACCTTC
TRBJ2-1 | TRBV5-1 | . | TRBD2 | CASSSGTSGGAEQFF | TGCGCCAGCAGCTCCGGGACTAGCGGGGGGGCAGAGCAGTTCTTC
TRBJ2-6 | TRBV2 | . | . | CASSDGTFVSGANVLTF | TGTGCCAGCAGTGATGGGACATTTGTCTCTGGGGCCAACGTCCTGACTTTC
TRBJ1-1 | TRBV7-3 | . | . | CASSLRQNTEAFF | TGTGCCAGCAGCTTAAGGCAGAACACTGAAGCTTTCTTT
TRBJ1-1 | TRBV29-1 | . | . | CSVEGEQGNTEAFF | TGCAGCGTTGAAGGAGAACAGGGGAACACTGAAGCTTTCTTT